A single sample is the source of the 24 T cell receptor beta chains below, sequenced in a study of cytotoxic CD8 clonotypes in ibrutinib-treated CLL. Profiled with immunoSEQ multiplex PCR; TCRdb holds only in-frame clones, not every one. The sample records roughly 15,000 clones, around 60% being singletons. The material sequenced was PBMCs, taken before ibrutinib treatment. The receptors stem from a human donor with chronic lymphocytic leukemia.

V is TRBV10-1 and J is TRBJ1-1; D not certain. The V gene's germline CDR1 is WNHNN and CDR2 SYGVQD (reference sequence). The germline V and J ends were trimmed by 2 bases and 2 bases, with 3 bases remaining between them. This CDR3 is built from 12 residues. This CDR3 reads CASSEPNTEAFF. For the CDR3, the DNA is TGCGCCAGCAGTGAGCCTAACACTGAAGCTTTCTTT.

The genes are TRBV5-1 and TRBJ2-7; 7 bases map to TRBD1. Trimming took 1 base from V and 2 from J; bases not matched to a gene: 3. Germline values: CDR1 SGHRS, CDR2 YFSETQ. This CDR3 region has 14 residues. CDR3 amino acids: CASSLFQGAYEQYF. CDR3 nucleotides: TGCGCCAGCAGCTTGTTCCAGGGGGCCTACGAGCAGTACTTC. Together with reference TRBV5-1 and TRBJ2-7, the CDR3 gives the full variable domain: KAGVTQTPRYLIKTRGQQVTLSCSPISGHRSVSWYQQTPGQGLQFLFEYFSETQRNKGNFPGRFSGRQFSNSRSEMNVSTLELGDSALYLCASSLFQGAYEQYFGPGTRLTVT.

The J gene is TRBJ1-2, the V gene TRBV29-1; 8 bases align to TRBD1. This CDR3 comprises 15 residues. CDR1 and CDR2 from the germline V gene are SQVTM and ANQGSEA. V lost 0 bases to trimming and J lost 7 bases; unmatched junction nucleotides: 10. The CDR3 nucleotides read TGCAGCGTTGAAGAGTGGGAGGACAGGGCTGGTGGCTACACCTTC. It is translated as CSVEEWEDRAGGYTF.

The rearrangement uses TRBV5-6 and TRBJ2-3; TRBD1 might be the D (6 bases). The CDR3 length is 15 residues. Germline V gene lookup returns CDR1 SGHDT and CDR2 YYEEEE. V lost 1 base to trimming and J lost 2 bases, with 11 bases between them. The CDR3 here is CASSLRDIYTDTQYF. CDR3 coding DNA: TGTGCCAGCAGCTTGCGGGACATTTACACAGATACGCAGTATTTT.

In its sample, this clone was seen once. This chain links TRBV11-2 with TRBJ2-7; maybe TRBD2 (7 bases). Germline CDR1 reads SGHAT; CDR2 reads FQNNGV. The V end was cut by 5 bases, the J end by 1 base, with 18 bases between. The CDR3 is 16 amino acids. The CDR3 nucleotides read TGTGCCAGCAGCCGAGTAGGGGGGGGGACATCCTACGAGCAGTACTTC. Encoded protein: CASSRVGGGTSYEQYF.

This rearrangement joins TRBV7-6 to TRBJ2-1; 11 nucleotides line up with TRBD2. V lost 5 bases, J lost 6 bases, and 6 bases stayed unmatched. Per germline, CDR1 SGHVS and CDR2 FNYEAQ. The CDR3 covers 15 residues. The CDR3 DNA is TGTGCCAGCAGCCCTCTAGCGGGGGGCGTCAATGAGCAGTTCTTC. It translates to CASSPLAGGVNEQFF.

This clone was picked up a small number of times. The V gene is TRBV2, the J gene TRBJ2-2; the match to TRBD1 covers 7 bases. Germline CDR1 SNHLY, CDR2 FYNNEI. With V trimmed by 1 base and J by 1 base, 3 bases remained unmatched. The CDR3 runs 16 residues. The CDR3 DNA reads TGTGCCAGCAGTGAAGGACAGGGCTGGAACACCGGGGAGCTGTTTTTT. Translating gives CASSEGQGWNTGELFF.

The CDR3 DNA reads as TGCGCCAGTACTAGCGCCAGGGCAGATACGCAGTATTTT. Its translation is CASTSARADTQYF. This sequence joins TRBV10-2 and TRBJ2-3; 7 bases line up with TRBD2. After removal of 9 bases from V and 4 bases from J, the junction contained 7 bases not matched to a gene. Germline assignment: CDR1 WSHSY and CDR2 SAAADI. There are 13 residues in the CDR3.

This clone is labeled medium-sized. The chain joins TRBV29-1 to TRBJ1-4; possible D gene TRBD1, 6 bases. CDR3 size: 14 residues. The V gene's germline CDR1 is SQVTM and CDR2 ANQGSEA. Trimming removed 4 bases from V and 5 bases from J, with 14 bases in between. In nucleotides, the CDR3 is TGCAGCGTTGGGGGGGGCTCAGGGAATGAAAAACTGTTTTTT. Its translation is CSVGGGSGNEKLFF.

This clone was counted between two and nine times. This chain joins TRBV4-2 and TRBJ2-5, with a tentative D call TRBD2 (5 bases). The germline V gene encodes CDR1 LGHNA and CDR2 YNFKEQ. V was shortened by 4 bases and J by 1 base, with 7 bases between the two germline ends. This CDR3 region has 13 residues. The CDR3 loop is CASSRSVQETQYF. The CDR3, as DNA: TGTGCCAGCAGCCGTAGCGTCCAAGAGACCCAGTACTTC.

The chain combines TRBV18 with TRBJ2-3, with D possibly being TRBD1 (6 bases). The CDR3 runs 15 residues. In germline, CDR1 is KGHSH, CDR2 LQKENI. With 3 bases removed from V and 0 bases from J, the gap between germline ends came to 10 bases. CDR3 residues: CASSPGHGSTDTQYF. The CDR3 nucleotides read TGTGCCAGCTCACCGGGACACGGGAGCACAGATACGCAGTATTTT. The variable domain in full, completed from reference TRBV18 and TRBJ2-3, reads NAGVMQNPRHLVRRRGQEARLRCSPMKGHSHVYWYRQLPEEGLKFMVYLQKENIIDESGMPKERFSAEFPKEGPSILRIQQVVRGDSAAYFCASSPGHGSTDTQYFGPGTRLTVL.

The V gene is TRBV7-9, the J gene TRBJ1-4; D gene uncertain. Germline V gene data show CDR1 as SEHNR and CDR2 as FQNEAQ (reference sequence). This CDR3 spans 16 amino acids. Trimming left V 3 bases short and J 7 bases short, with 18 bases between. The chain's CDR3 is CASSLGFMGEGEKLFF. The DNA for the CDR3 is TGTGCCAGCAGCTTGGGGTTTATGGGCGAAGGTGAAAAACTGTTTTTT.

The V gene is TRBV7-9, the J gene TRBJ1-1, with D possibly matching TRBD1 (6 bases). Per the germline V gene, CDR1 is SEHNR and CDR2 is FQNEAQ (reference sequence). CDR3 length: 16 residues. V shed 7 bases and J shed 1 base, with 19 bases lying between them. The CDR3 region is CASTTDRLPANTEAFF. The CDR3, as DNA: TGTGCCAGCACAACAGACAGGTTACCGGCGAACACTGAAGCTTTCTTT.

This chain joins TRBV7-7 and TRBJ2-5; perhaps TRBD2 as D (6 bases). CDR1 and CDR2 (germline): SSHAT, FNYEAQ (reference sequence). The V end lost 4 bases, the J end lost 5 bases, and 17 bases lay between the germline ends. The CDR3 runs 15 residues. DNA for the CDR3: TGTGCCAGCAGCTCCGGGAGAGGAAAGTTCGAGACCCAGTACTTC. It encodes CASSSGRGKFETQYF.

This clone was seen only a few times. The V and J genes are TRBV2 and TRBJ1-2; no reliable D call. CDR1 SNHLY and CDR2 FYNNEI come from the germline V gene. Trimming took 2 bases from V and 6 from J, leaving 7 bases between them. CDR3 size: 12 residues. In DNA form, the CDR3 reads TGTGCCAGCAGTGAAACCCAAGATGGCTACACCTTC. It codes for CASSETQDGYTF.

V gene TRBV7-9 combines with J gene TRBJ2-2; D unresolved. Trimming left V 11 bases short and J 7 bases short, with 11 bases between. Germline V gene data show CDR1 as SEHNR and CDR2 as FQNEAQ (reference sequence). CDR3 size: 11 residues. CDR3 amino acids: CALWADGELFF. The CDR3 DNA sequence: TGTGCCTTGTGGGCAGACGGGGAGCTGTTTTTT.

This clone was seen a few times. V and J are TRBV11-3 and TRBJ2-1; D is tentatively TRBD1 or TRBD2 (5 bases each). V dropped 5 bases and J dropped 12 bases, with 20 bases sitting between them. Looked up from germline, CDR1 is SGHNT and CDR2 is YENEEA. This CDR3 has 14 residues. As DNA, the CDR3 is TGTGCCAGCAGCCTGGAGCAGGGTTCGGGGAGGCAGTTCTTC. Its translation is CASSLEQGSGRQFF.

This clone has only one observation. The sample contains more than one DNA sequence encoding this CDR3. J is TRBJ2-5 and V is TRBV11-2; no reliable D call. Looked up from germline, CDR1 is SGHAT and CDR2 is FQNNGV. This CDR3 contains 11 residues. V shed 5 bases and J shed 4 bases, with 5 bases lying between them. This CDR3 is CASSLGETQYF. CDR3 DNA sequence: TGTGCCAGCAGCCTAGGAGAGACCCAGTACTTC.

This clone was counted between two and nine times. The V gene is TRBV7-6, the J gene TRBJ2-5; D is possibly TRBD1 (6 bases). The CDR3 is made up of 12 amino acids. V was trimmed by 5 bases and J by 5 bases, leaving 9 bases between them. Germline V gene sequence: CDR1 SGHVS, CDR2 FNYEAQ. CDR3 in amino acids: CASSVQGETQYF. CDR3 coding DNA: TGTGCCAGCAGCGTTCAGGGGGAGACCCAGTACTTC.

This clone was seen only a few times. This sequence joins TRBV7-9 and TRBJ1-5; 7 nucleotides agree with TRBD1. The germline V gene has CDR1 SEHNR and CDR2 FQNEAQ (reference sequence). The CDR3 consists of 15 residues. Trimming took 5 bases from V and 3 from J; bases not matched to a gene: 7. CDR3 coding DNA: TGTGCCAGCAGCCCAGGGGGGTCCGACAATCAGCCCCAGCATTTT. This translates into CASSPGGSDNQPQHF. Combining the CDR3 with reference TRBV7-9 and TRBJ1-5 gives the whole variable domain DTGVSQNPRHKITKRGQNVTFRCDPISEHNRLYWYRQTLGQGPEFLTYFQNEAQLEKSRLLSDRFSAERPKGSFSTLEIQRTEQGDSAMYLCASSPGGSDNQPQHFGDGTRLSIL.

The chain has TRBV4-2 and TRBJ2-7; TRBD2 might be the D (6 bases). Trimming removed 4 bases at V and 3 bases at J, with 16 bases between. The CDR3 has 15 amino acids. Germline V lookup: CDR1 LGHNA, CDR2 YNFKEQ. The CDR3 here is CASSRAAGLDYEQYF. CDR3 DNA: TGTGCCAGCAGCCGCGCAGCGGGCCTCGACTACGAGCAGTACTTC.

As for this clone: Other DNA sequences in the same sample also yield this CDR3. The genes are TRBV5-1 and TRBJ2-3; 14 bases line up with TRBD2. This CDR3 spans 15 amino acids. V gave up 3 bases and J gave up 6 bases; unmatched junction bases: 3. Germline-derived CDR1 and CDR2 are SGHRS and YFSETQ. CDR3 bases: TGCGCCAGCAGCTGGGGGACTAGCGGGGGTGATACGCAGTATTTT. Its translation is CASSWGTSGGDTQYF.

This clone has only one observation. This chain connects TRBV19 to TRBJ2-7, with D hard to call. V lost 2 bases, J lost 2 bases, and 19 bases lay in between. Germline CDR1 reads LNHDA; CDR2 reads SQIVND (reference sequence). The CDR3 is made up of 17 amino acids. The chain's CDR3 is CASSITLHPYKAYEQYF. The CDR3 bases are TGTGCCAGTAGTATAACCCTACACCCCTACAAGGCCTACGAGCAGTACTTC.

The gene calls are TRBV14 and TRBJ2-7; 9 nucleotides align to TRBD2. This CDR3 is 14 amino acids long. The germline CDR1 and CDR2 sequences are SGHDN and FVKESK. V was clipped by 4 bases and J by 2 bases; unmatched bases: 3. In DNA form, the CDR3 reads TGTGCCAGCAGCCTGACTAGCGGTGCCTACGAGCAGTACTTC. As protein: CASSLTSGAYEQYF.